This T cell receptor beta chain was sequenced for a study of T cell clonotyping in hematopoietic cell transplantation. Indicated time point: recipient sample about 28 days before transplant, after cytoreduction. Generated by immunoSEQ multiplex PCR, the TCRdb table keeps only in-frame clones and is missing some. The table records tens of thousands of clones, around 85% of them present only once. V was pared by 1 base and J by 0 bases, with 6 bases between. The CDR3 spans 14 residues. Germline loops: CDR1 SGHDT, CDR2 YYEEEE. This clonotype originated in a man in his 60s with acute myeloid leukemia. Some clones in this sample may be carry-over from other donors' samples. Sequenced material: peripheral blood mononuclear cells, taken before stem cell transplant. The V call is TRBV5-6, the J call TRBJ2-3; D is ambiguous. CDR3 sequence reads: CASSLLSSTDTQYF. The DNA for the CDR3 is TGTGCCAGCAGCTTGTTGTCTAGCACAGATACGCAGTATTTT. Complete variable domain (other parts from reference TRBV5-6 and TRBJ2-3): DAGVTQSPTHLIKTRGQQVTLRCSPKSGHDTVSWYQQALGQGPQFIFQYYEEEERQRGNFPDRFSGHQFPNYSSELNVNALLLGDSALYLCASSLLSSTDTQYFGPGTRLTVL.